This T cell receptor beta chain was sequenced during a study of beta chain features in type 1 diabetes. Study observations and caveats: Researchers report that Type 1 diabetes patients had moderately but significantly shorter TCRB CDR3s across all four CD4+ subsets.

The isolated RNA, all of it, was reverse transcribed, so expressed TCRB transcripts were what got sequenced. An average approximately 3.3 million reads came from naive, central memory and regulatory T cell samples. Measured with immunoSEQ multiplex PCR; TCRdb has only the in-frame clones, and not every one. Found here are roughly 730,000 clones, roughly an eighth of them singletons; the top ten hold less than 0.025%. Populations isolated by sorting all had purity greater than 98%. CDR3 length: 15 residues. Trimming removed 5 bases from V and 1 base from J, with 14 bases in between. CDR1 is SGHAT, CDR2 FQDESV, per germline (reference sequence). The table lists this clone with a few counts. Its target is not known.

The source of this sequence is a man younger than 35 with type 1 diabetes. Sequencing was carried out using naive CD4+ T cells from blood. V and J are TRBV11-1 and TRBJ2-5, with D tentatively TRBD1 (7 bases). CDR3 DNA sequence: TGTGCCAGCAGCACCGCGGGACAGATCCAAGAGACCCAGTACTTC. Protein product: CASSTAGQIQETQYF.